This passage covers 20 T cell receptor beta chains from one sample sequenced in a study of blood T cell repertoires in COVID-19. TCRdb keeps only in-frame clones here, not all; method: immunoSEQ multiplex PCR. Of some 270,000 clones in the sample, about 83% were seen once. The sequenced material came from peripheral blood. Receptor source: a woman in her thirties or forties who had recovered from COVID-19.

The chain is built from TRBV30 and TRBJ2-7; D tentatively fits TRBD1 or TRBD2 (5 bases each). Germline V CDR1 and CDR2: GTSNPN, SVGIG (reference sequence). V was pared by 5 bases and J by 3 bases, with 11 bases between. This CDR3 comprises 12 residues. The CDR3 DNA sequence: TGTGCCTGGGGAGGACACCGCTACGAGCAGTACTTC. Its translation: CAWGGHRYEQYF. Complete variable domain (other parts from reference TRBV30 and TRBJ2-7): SQTIHQWPATLVQPVGSPLSLECTVEGTSNPNLYWYRQAAGRGLQLLFYSVGIGQISSEVPQNLSASRPQDRQFILSSKKLLLSDSGFYLCAWGGHRYEQYFGPGTRLTVT.

The rearrangement uses TRBV30 and TRBJ1-6; no firm D call. The CDR3 covers 14 residues. Deletions cut 0 bases from V and 9 bases from J, with 12 bases between. Per the germline V gene, CDR1 is GTSNPN and CDR2 is SVGIG (reference sequence). The CDR3 nucleotides read TGTGCCTGGAGTGTACTCTTCCCTGGTTCACCCCTCCACTTT. Encoded protein: CAWSVLFPGSPLHF.

As for this clone: A single base separates this from a much larger clone, so it may be a read error. The chain is built from TRBV2 and TRBJ1-5, with D possibly TRBD1 on 5 matching bases. The germline CDR1 and CDR2 sequences are SNHLY and FYNNEI. The germline V and J ends were trimmed by 2 bases and 3 bases, with 8 bases remaining between them. The CDR3 consists of 14 residues. The CDR3 here is CASSESGFNQPQHF. As DNA, the CDR3 is TGTGCCAGCAGTGAATCAGGGTTCAATCAGCCCCAGCATTTT.

The chain uses TRBV3-1 (or the pseudogene TRBV3-2) and TRBJ2-2; no reliable D call. Trimming stripped 1 base from V and 1 base from J, with 10 bases between. The germline gives CDR1 LGHDT, CDR2 YNNKEL (reference sequence). The CDR3 has 16 amino acids. The CDR3 coding sequence is TGTGCCAGCAGCCAAGTAGGAACAGTGAACACCGGGGAGCTGTTTTTT. It is translated as CASSQVGTVNTGELFF.

This chain connects TRBV2 to TRBJ1-2; D gene unclear. Germline V gene sequence: CDR1 SNHLY, CDR2 FYNNEI. The germline V and J ends were trimmed by 8 bases and 0 bases, with 7 bases remaining between them. This CDR3 has 12 residues. DNA of the CDR3: TGTGCCAGCGGGCTTGCTAACTATGGCTACACCTTC. It is translated as CASGLANYGYTF.

This clone was picked up a small number of times. This sequence joins TRBV7-2 and TRBJ1-6; 7 bases align to TRBD1. The CDR3 has 15 amino acids. Germline V lookup: CDR1 SGHTA, CDR2 FQGNSA. The trim removed 5 bases at V and 8 bases at J, leaving 9 bases unmatched. The CDR3 reads CASSGHRGLDSPLHF. CDR3 coding DNA: TGTGCCAGCAGCGGACACAGGGGTCTGGATTCACCCCTCCACTTT.

The chain recombines TRBV7-9 with TRBJ2-7; the D gene is possibly TRBD2 (5 bases). The V gene lost 5 bases and the J gene lost 2 bases, with 13 bases spanning the gap. The CDR3 is made up of 14 amino acids. The germline V gene has CDR1 SEHNR and CDR2 FQNEAQ (reference sequence). CDR3 region: CASSPDFLTYEQYF. The CDR3 DNA is TGTGCCAGCAGCCCGGACTTTCTGACCTACGAGCAGTACTTC.

The rearrangement links TRBV2 to TRBJ1-1; no reliable D call. The CDR3 sequence is 14 residues long. Between the trimmed V and J ends, which lost 6 bases and 1 base, there was a span of 12 bases. Germline-derived CDR1 and CDR2 are SNHLY and FYNNEI. The CDR3 spells CASSGYTANTEAFF. CDR3 sequence (DNA): TGTGCCAGCAGCGGATATACAGCGAACACTGAAGCTTTCTTT. The full variable domain, with the rest looked up from reference TRBV2 and TRBJ1-1, is EPEVTQTPSHQVTQMGQEVILRCVPISNHLYFYWYRQILGQKVEFLVSFYNNEISEKSEIFDDQFSVERPDGSNFTLKIRSTKLEDSAMYFCASSGYTANTEAFFGQGTRLTVV.

This clone came up once. This chain uses TRBV5-8 with TRBJ1-2; the match to TRBD1 covers 7 bases. CDR3 length: 15 amino acids. After removal of 3 bases from V and 1 base from J, the junction contained 6 bases not matched to a gene. The germline gives CDR1 SGHTS, CDR2 YDEGEE. The CDR3: CASSSGQLFNYGYTF. The CDR3 nucleotides read TGTGCCAGCAGCTCGGGACAGCTATTTAACTATGGCTACACCTTC.

The chain has TRBV7-6 and TRBJ2-5; D ambiguous. From germline, CDR1 is SGHVS and CDR2 FNYEAQ. CDR3 length: 11 residues. V dropped 10 bases and J dropped 4 bases, with 10 bases sitting between them. In DNA, the CDR3 is TGTGCCACCGCGGAGAGAGAGACCCAGTACTTC. Translation: CATAERETQYF.

This clone has a handful of counts. The chain recombines TRBV28 with TRBJ1-1; D not certain. V was shortened by 6 bases and J by 2 bases, with 4 bases between the two germline ends. The CDR3 has 11 residues. In germline, CDR1 is MDHEN, CDR2 SYDVKM. In DNA form, the CDR3 reads TGTGCCAGCAGCTTTAACACTGAAGCTTTCTTT. Its translation: CASSFNTEAFF. Drawing the rest from reference TRBV28 and TRBJ1-1, the complete variable domain is DVKVTQSSRYLVKRTGEKVFLECVQDMDHENMFWYRQDPGLGLRLIYFSYDVKMKEKGDIPEGYSVSREKKERFSLILESASTNQTSMYLCASSFNTEAFFGQGTRLTVV.

The gene calls are TRBV7-9 and TRBJ2-7; D possibly corresponds to TRBD1 (5 bases). This CDR3 spans 15 amino acids. Germline loops: CDR1 SEHNR, CDR2 FQNEAQ (reference sequence). With 5 bases removed from V and 1 base from J, the gap between germline ends came to 15 bases. The CDR3 DNA sequence: TGTGCCAGCAGCCGACAGAGGATTTTATCCTACGAGCAGTACTTC. Encoded protein: CASSRQRILSYEQYF.

The gene calls are TRBV3-1 (or the pseudogene TRBV3-2) and TRBJ1-1; no clear D. CDR1 and CDR2 (germline): LGHDT, YNNKEL (reference sequence). V lost 0 bases, J lost 4 bases, and 6 bases lay in between. The CDR3 has 13 amino acids. The CDR3 spells CASSQDRVTEAFF. CDR3 sequence (DNA): TGTGCCAGCAGCCAAGATCGGGTCACTGAAGCTTTCTTT.

The chain links TRBV6-5 to TRBJ1-1; TRBD1 might be the D (6 bases). CDR3 size: 14 residues. Trimming stripped 11 bases from V and 10 bases from J, with 26 bases between. CDR1 is MNHEY and CDR2 is SVGAGI in the germline V gene. The CDR3 loop is CAGRPGQQNGGAFF. CDR3 bases: TGTGCCGGTCGACCGGGACAACAAAACGGAGGAGCTTTCTTT.

This rearrangement joins TRBV18 to TRBJ1-2, with D perhaps matching TRBD1 (6 bases). The germline gives CDR1 KGHSH, CDR2 LQKENI. Trimming cost V 3 bases and J 0 bases, with 20 bases left between them. The CDR3 has 18 amino acids. The CDR3 DNA sequence: TGTGCCAGCTCACCGGTTCAGGGGAGTCTTGGGTCTAACTATGGCTACACCTTC. Its translation: CASSPVQGSLGSNYGYTF.

The V and J genes are TRBV18 and TRBJ1-4; tentative D call: TRBD1 (5 bases). There are 16 residues in the CDR3. Trimming removed 3 bases at V and 0 bases at J, with 11 bases between. Germline V gives CDR1 KGHSH, CDR2 LQKENI. As DNA, the CDR3 is TGTGCCAGCTCACCGATCGGGACTTCAACTAATGAAAAACTGTTTTTT. Translated, it gives CASSPIGTSTNEKLFF.

The genes are TRBV5-4 and TRBJ1-6; D unclear. The CDR3 has 16 amino acids. The germline CDR1 and CDR2 sequences are SGHNT and YYREEE (reference sequence). Between the trimmed V and J ends, which lost 5 bases and 9 bases, there was a span of 21 bases. CDR3 nucleotides: TGTGCCAGCAGTCCCTCGCCTCAAGCCTCCATTTCACCCCTCCACTTT. The encoded protein is CASSPSPQASISPLHF.

The CDR3 spells CASSLGLRETQYF. The CDR3 nucleotides are TGTGCCAGCAGCCTGGGACTGCGGGAGACCCAGTACTTC. This chain uses TRBV7-9 with TRBJ2-5; perhaps TRBD2 as D (6 bases). V shed 5 bases and J shed 5 bases, with 12 bases lying between them. The germline gives CDR1 SEHNR, CDR2 FQNEAQ (reference sequence). This CDR3 comprises 13 residues.

J is TRBJ1-6 and V is TRBV2; no clear D. This CDR3 comprises 13 residues. Germline CDR1 and CDR2: SNHLY and FYNNEI. Trimming removed 11 bases at V and 7 bases at J, with 15 bases between. CDR3 protein: CASDSTRNSPLHF. The CDR3 coding sequence is TGTGCCTCGGACTCAACACGGAATTCACCCCTCCACTTT. Full variable domain (outside the CDR3, taken from reference TRBV2 and TRBJ1-6): EPEVTQTPSHQVTQMGQEVILRCVPISNHLYFYWYRQILGQKVEFLVSFYNNEISEKSEIFDDQFSVERPDGSNFTLKIRSTKLEDSAMYFCASDSTRNSPLHFGNGTRLTVT.

The rearrangement links TRBV3-1 (or the pseudogene TRBV3-2) to TRBJ2-7, with D perhaps matching TRBD1 (6 bases). Germline V lookup: CDR1 LGHDT, CDR2 YNNKEL (reference sequence). This CDR3 comprises 13 residues. Trimming removed 4 bases at V and 1 base at J, with 8 bases between. This CDR3 is CASSPTGSYEQYF. CDR3 bases: TGTGCCAGCAGCCCAACAGGGTCCTACGAGCAGTACTTC.